Listed here are 7 T cell receptor beta chains from one sample, sequenced in a study of T-cell memory formation after mild COVID-19. TCRdb redid the calling of the 5' RACE reads with MiXCR, one entry per CDR3 protein. There are 350,000 to 500,000 distinct CDR3 sequences in the sample; 20% occur only once, and 8.4% lies in the top ten. The sample consisted of PBMCs or a T cell subset sorted from them (not recorded which). These receptors were taken from an adult woman who had mild COVID-19 (a few samples of this study predate the infection). Cell type and time point are not known.

The gene calls are TRBV9 and TRBJ2-2; TRBD1 might be the D (6 bases). The CDR3 sequence is 18 residues long. CDR1 is SGDLS, CDR2 YYNGEE, per germline. Deletions cut 3 bases from V and 6 bases from J, with 24 bases between. CDR3 region: CASSAGLTGIWVSGELFF. The CDR3 coding sequence is TGTGCCAGCAGCGCAGGCCTCACAGGGATTTGGGTGTCCGGGGAGCTGTTTTTT.

V gene TRBV27 combines with J gene TRBJ2-3, with TRBD2 as a possible D gene (5 bases). The CDR3 is 15 residues long. Trimming shortened V by 5 bases and J by 4 bases, and 16 bases separated the two germline ends. Germline V gene lookup returns CDR1 MNHEY and CDR2 SMNVEV (reference sequence). The CDR3 coding sequence is TGTGCCAGCAGTCCCAGCGAGGGTGTCCCAGATACGCAGTATTTT. As protein: CASSPSEGVPDTQYF.

This clonotype was counted many times. The chain uses TRBV12-3 or TRBV12-4 and TRBJ2-1; 11 bases match TRBD1. There are 15 residues in the CDR3. With 4 bases clipped from V and 5 bases from J, the junction kept 4 bases outside the gene matches. The DNA for the CDR3 is TGTGCCAGCAGTTCCCCGGGACAGGGGGACAATGAGCAGTTCTTC. Its translation: CASSSPGQGDNEQFF.

This chain connects TRBV5-1 to TRBJ2-1; D is possibly TRBD2 (6 bases). V was shortened by 0 bases and J by 0 bases, with 10 bases between the two germline ends. There are 16 residues in the CDR3. Germline V lookup: CDR1 SGHRS, CDR2 YFSETQ. The CDR3 sequence is CASSLVAGRSYNEQFF. The CDR3 region has the DNA TGCGCCAGCAGCTTGGTTGCGGGACGCTCCTACAATGAGCAGTTCTTC.

On this clonotype itself: Compared with germline, one end of the junction differs, possibly owing to a read error. V and J are TRBV7-9 and TRBJ1-5; perhaps TRBD1 as D (5 bases). This CDR3 is 16 amino acids long. CDR1 and CDR2 from the germline V gene are SEHNR and FQNEAQ (reference sequence). The CDR3 protein is CASRLGQGRNNQPQHF. CDR3 nucleotides: TGTGCCAGCAGATTAGGGCAGGGCAGAAATAATCAGCCCCAGCATTTT.

This clonotype was observed a handful of times. The chain uses TRBV12-3 or TRBV12-4 and TRBJ2-2; TRBD1 or TRBD2 may be the D gene (6 bases each). There are 17 residues in the CDR3. V lost 6 bases and J 1 base, leaving 18 bases between the germline ends. CDR3 DNA: TGTGCCAGCAGAAAATACCGGGGGACACGGAACACCGGGGAGCTGTTTTTT. It translates to CASRKYRGTRNTGELFF.

This chain connects TRBV6-5 to TRBJ1-1; TRBD1 is a possible D gene (6 bases). V lost 2 bases and J lost 1, with 11 bases in between. Germline CDR1 and CDR2: MNHEY and SVGAGI. The CDR3 spans 15 residues. The CDR3 region is CASSYQQGGNTEAFF. As DNA, the CDR3 is TGTGCCAGCAGTTACCAACAGGGCGGGAACACTGAAGCTTTCTTT.